The TCR beta chain described here comes from a study of graft-versus-host responses after intestinal transplantation. This clone was seen a single time. Antigen specificity is unknown. Here immunoSEQ multiplex PCR was the method, and the copy in TCRdb shows in-frame clones only, minus some. The sample contains 110,000 to 150,000 clones, 80% to 95% of which appear only once. The CDR3 runs to 13 residues. The V gene lost 2 bases and the J gene lost 7 bases, with 9 bases spanning the gap. CDR1 SGDLS and CDR2 YYNGEE come from the germline V gene. The specimen comprised unstimulated CD4+ T cells sorted from spleen or lymph node cells, sampled before intestinal transplant. The chain uses TRBV9 and TRBJ2-2; a possible D gene is TRBD2 (5 bases). The receptor's source is a human donor who received an intestinal transplant. The CDR3 nucleotides read TGTGCCAGCAGCGTGGAAGAGGGCGGGGAGCTGTTTTTT. Amino acids: CASSVEEGGELFF.